Following are 8 T cell receptor beta chains from one sample sequenced in a study of cytomegalovirus exposure and HLA in healthy donors. The PCR had 60 Vbeta and 13 Jbeta primers. The repertoire was sequenced with immunoSEQ multiplex PCR; TCRdb's copy has only in-frame clones and lacks some. This listing includes around 70,000 clones. Sample: PBMCs. All receptors come from a female donor in good health and CMV-seropositive.

V usage is TRBV18 and J usage is TRBJ2-1; 11 bases fit TRBD1. The CDR3 contains 17 residues. From germline, CDR1 is KGHSH and CDR2 LQKENI. Trimming removed 2 bases from V and 2 bases from J; junction bases left unmatched: 5. CDR3 bases: TGTGCCAGCTCACCAACGGACAGGGGGCCCACCTACAATGAGCAGTTCTTC. Protein sequence: CASSPTDRGPTYNEQFF.

The V gene is TRBV19, the J gene TRBJ2-5, with D possibly TRBD2 on 5 matching bases. The CDR3 is made up of 13 amino acids. Germline CDR1 LNHDA, CDR2 SQIVND (reference sequence). V dropped 5 bases and J dropped 5 bases, with 12 bases sitting between them. For the CDR3, the DNA is TGTGCCAGTAGTCTCGCACAGCGGGAGACCCAGTACTTC. Protein product: CASSLAQRETQYF.

The chain carries TRBV9 and TRBJ2-2, with D possibly TRBD2 on 6 matching bases. Germline V gene lookup returns CDR1 SGDLS and CDR2 YYNGEE. This CDR3 spans 15 amino acids. V lost 2 bases and J 9 bases, leaving 17 bases between the germline ends. The CDR3 is CASSVSSDFSWELFF. CDR3 sequence (DNA): TGTGCCAGCAGCGTTTCTAGCGACTTTAGCTGGGAGCTGTTTTTT.

V usage is TRBV10-3 and J usage is TRBJ1-2; D gene ambiguous. CDR3 length equals 15 residues. CDR1 ENHRY and CDR2 SYGVKD come from the germline V gene. The V gene lost 0 bases and the J gene lost 4 bases, with 12 bases spanning the gap. CDR3 in amino acids: CAISESRLVSYGYTF. As DNA, the CDR3 is TGTGCCATCAGTGAGTCACGGTTGGTAAGCTATGGCTACACCTTC.

Concerning this clone itself: A read error may account for a junction end that differs from germline. This sequence joins TRBV30 and TRBJ1-1; maybe TRBD1 (6 bases). CDR3 length: 16 amino acids. Germline CDR1 and CDR2: GTSNPN and SVGIG (reference sequence). Here the CDR3 reads CAWKDSHLTLNTEDFF. CDR3 bases: TGTGCCTGGAAGGACAGCCACCTTACTTTGAACACTGAAGATTTCTTT.

The V and J genes are TRBV27 and TRBJ2-7; 13 nucleotides agree with TRBD2. Trimming removed 5 bases from V and 5 bases from J; junction bases left unmatched: 6. The CDR3 extends over 15 amino acids. The germline V gene encodes CDR1 MNHEY and CDR2 SMNVEV (reference sequence). Here the CDR3 DNA reads TGTGCCAGCAGTCCAACGACTAGCGGGAGGAACGAGCAGTACTTC. It codes for CASSPTTSGRNEQYF.

This chain joins TRBV6-5 and TRBJ1-1; a weak D match, TRBD1 (5 bases). With 8 bases removed from V and 1 base from J, the gap between germline ends came to 11 bases. The CDR3 consists of 13 residues. CDR1 MNHEY and CDR2 SVGAGI come from the germline V gene. The CDR3 is CASVNGQNTEAFF. CDR3 nucleotide sequence: TGTGCCAGCGTGAACGGACAGAACACTGAAGCTTTCTTT.

Turning to this clone: In the same sample, other DNA sequences code for this CDR3. The V and J genes are TRBV28 and TRBJ1-5; no definite D call. The ends were cut back, 4 bases at V and 6 bases at J, with 4 bases in the middle. Per the germline V gene, CDR1 is MDHEN and CDR2 is SYDVKM. The CDR3 covers 11 residues. CDR3 amino acids: CASSSGQPQHF. In DNA, the CDR3 is TGTGCCAGCAGTTCGGGTCAGCCCCAGCATTTT.